The 13 T cell receptor beta chains below all came from one sample that was sequenced in a study of blood T cell repertoires in COVID-19 (dated by TCRdb to about 2020). Libraries were prepared through the immunoSEQ multiplex PCR assay. Sourced from immuneACCESS, this table was stored by TCRdb with only in-frame sequences that have V and J called. A share of the clones is absent; for the studies checked, an unresolved V gene accounts for under half, and the remainder has no known explanation. This sample lists some 220,000 clones; approximately 81% were detected once. The ten largest clones capture 2.9% of the sample. The sample taken for sequencing was peripheral blood. The source of these receptors is a man aged 45 to 65 who had recovered from COVID-19.

The chain combines TRBV2 with TRBJ1-1, with 8 bases fitting TRBD1. The CDR3 runs 14 residues. The V gene end was trimmed by 7 bases and the J gene end by 0 bases; junction bases not matched to a gene: 4. Germline V gene sequence: CDR1 SNHLY, CDR2 FYNNEI. As DNA, the CDR3 is TGTGCCAGCAATGGACAGGGAATGAACACTGAAGCTTTCTTT. This translates into CASNGQGMNTEAFF. Variable domain in full (rest from reference TRBV2 and TRBJ1-1): EPEVTQTPSHQVTQMGQEVILRCVPISNHLYFYWYRQILGQKVEFLVSFYNNEISEKSEIFDDQFSVERPDGSNFTLKIRSTKLEDSAMYFCASNGQGMNTEAFFGQGTRLTVV.

The gene calls are TRBV14 and TRBJ1-2, with TRBD1 identical over 9 bases. The CDR3 sequence is 15 residues long. V was clipped by 5 bases and J by 8 bases; unmatched bases: 12. CDR1 and CDR2 from the germline V gene are SGHDN and FVKESK. The CDR3 DNA reads TGTGCCAGCAGCGCTCCCGGGACAGGGTTCGACGGCTACACCTTC. Translating it yields CASSAPGTGFDGYTF.

J is TRBJ2-3 and V is TRBV3-1 (or the pseudogene TRBV3-2); 7 bases fit TRBD2. The V gene end was trimmed by 3 bases and the J gene end by 1 base; junction bases not matched to a gene: 10. CDR1 is LGHDT, CDR2 YNNKEL, per germline (reference sequence). This CDR3 is 17 amino acids long. The chain's CDR3 is CASSQGGLAGGTDTQYF. In nucleotides, the CDR3 is TGTGCCAGCAGCCAGGGCGGACTGGCGGGAGGCACAGATACGCAGTATTTT.

In this sample, this clone turned up once. This chain links TRBV5-5 with TRBJ2-7; 8 nucleotides line up with TRBD1. This CDR3 comprises 15 residues. CDR1 is SGHKS, CDR2 YYEKEE, per germline (reference sequence). J lost 0 bases, V lost 4 bases, and 6 bases had no gene match. The CDR3 loop is CASSRTGLNSYEQYF. The CDR3 DNA follows: TGTGCCAGCAGCAGGACAGGGTTGAACTCCTACGAGCAGTACTTC.

The chain couples TRBV19 to TRBJ1-2; TRBD1 matches at 7 bases. Per germline, CDR1 LNHDA and CDR2 SQIVND (reference sequence). Trimming removed 5 bases from V and 3 bases from J; junction bases left unmatched: 3. CDR3 length: 13 residues. The chain's CDR3 is CASSHTGDYGYTF. The CDR3 nucleotides are TGTGCCAGTAGTCATACAGGGGACTATGGCTACACCTTC.

The chain links TRBV9 to TRBJ2-5, with a tentative D call TRBD2 (6 bases). The CDR3 has 15 amino acids. CDR1 and CDR2 from the germline V gene are SGDLS and YYNGEE. Trimming shortened V by 2 bases and J by 2 bases, and 13 bases separated the two germline ends. The CDR3 here is CASSVQPGLQETQYF. As DNA, the CDR3 is TGTGCCAGCAGCGTCCAGCCGGGACTTCAAGAGACCCAGTACTTC.

This chain links TRBV9 with TRBJ2-1; maybe TRBD2 (6 bases). Germline loops: CDR1 SGDLS, CDR2 YYNGEE. The ends were cut back, 3 bases at V and 5 bases at J, with 9 bases in the middle. The CDR3 length is 13 residues. This CDR3 is CASSGRVDNEQFF. CDR3 in DNA: TGTGCCAGCAGCGGGAGGGTCGACAATGAGCAGTTCTTC.

The V and J genes are TRBV28 and TRBJ2-5; maybe TRBD1 (5 bases). The CDR3 loop spans 16 amino acids. CDR1 and CDR2 (germline): MDHEN, SYDVKM. Trimming shortened V by 5 bases and J by 5 bases, and 21 bases separated the two germline ends. CDR3 sequence: CASSRGGYTPRETQYF. CDR3 bases: TGTGCCAGCAGTAGGGGCGGCTATACCCCACGGGAGACCCAGTACTTC.

The gene calls are TRBV6-6 and TRBJ1-4; D perhaps matches TRBD1 (6 bases). The ends were cut back, 4 bases at V and 5 bases at J, with 11 bases in the middle. CDR3 length: 14 amino acids. Germline-derived CDR1 and CDR2 are MNHNY and SVGAGI (reference sequence). The CDR3 spells CASSSQGFNEKLFF. The CDR3 DNA reads as TGTGCCAGCAGTTCCCAGGGGTTCAATGAAAAACTGTTTTTT.

The chain joins TRBV28 to TRBJ2-7; 8 bases agree with TRBD2. Germline CDR1 and CDR2: MDHEN and SYDVKM. V was pared by 7 bases and J by 2 bases, with 7 bases of the junction left unmatched. The CDR3 length is 14 residues. CDR3 amino acids: CASNKREQTYEQYF. In nucleotides, the CDR3 is TGTGCCAGCAATAAGCGGGAGCAGACCTACGAGCAGTACTTC.

The rearrangement joins TRBV6-4 to TRBJ1-1, with 7 nucleotides matching TRBD1. The germline V gene encodes CDR1 MRHNA and CDR2 SNTAGT. The CDR3 is 14 residues long. After removal of 8 bases from V and 5 bases from J, the junction contained 11 bases not matched to a gene. The DNA for the CDR3 is TGTGCCAGCTCTATATCTTCAGGGGGGACTGAAGCTTTCTTT. Its protein product is CASSISSGGTEAFF.

This chain joins TRBV9 and TRBJ2-3; 9 bases are a match to TRBD2. Per the germline V gene, CDR1 is SGDLS and CDR2 is YYNGEE. The CDR3 loop spans 16 amino acids. V gave up 0 bases and J gave up 0 bases; unmatched junction bases: 2. This chain's CDR3 is CASSVVAGASTDTQYF. CDR3 DNA sequence: TGTGCCAGCAGCGTAGTAGCGGGAGCTAGCACAGATACGCAGTATTTT.

This rearrangement joins TRBV7-8 to TRBJ2-7; 8 nucleotides match TRBD2. The V segment lost 2 bases and the J segment 5 bases; nucleotides outside the gene matches: 5. In germline, CDR1 is SGHVS, CDR2 FQNEAQ. The CDR3 covers 14 residues. This chain's CDR3 is CASSLKRELNEQYF. Written as DNA, the CDR3 is TGTGCCAGCAGCTTAAAGCGGGAGCTTAACGAGCAGTACTTC.